The 27 T cell receptor beta chains below were found in one sample sequenced in a study of cytomegalovirus exposure and HLA in healthy donors. The PCR made use of 60 Vbeta and 13 Jbeta primers. Some clones are missing from TCRdb's copy, which holds only in-frame ones; the method was immunoSEQ multiplex PCR. The data hold about 240,000 clones, with over 70% observed a single time. The specimen sequenced was PBMCs. These TCRs come from an older woman in good health and CMV-seropositive.

The CDR3 sequence is CASSLRLAGEGTQYF. CDR3 DNA: TGCGCCAGCAGCTTGAGACTAGCGGGAGAAGGTACGCAGTATTTT. The chain is built from TRBV5-1 and TRBJ2-3; 12 nucleotides align to TRBD2. Germline V gives CDR1 SGHRS, CDR2 YFSETQ. The CDR3 sequence is 15 residues long. The junction had 5 bases not matched to a gene; V was cut back by 1 base and J by 8 bases.

This rearrangement joins TRBV19 to TRBJ1-1; possibly TRBD1 for D (5 bases). The CDR3 extends over 14 amino acids. The V end was cut by 3 bases, the J end by 5 bases, with 13 bases between. The germline V gene encodes CDR1 LNHDA and CDR2 SQIVND (reference sequence). This CDR3 reads CASSIGRVRTEAFF. In DNA form, the CDR3 reads TGTGCCAGTAGTATCGGCAGGGTACGGACTGAAGCTTTCTTT.

The chain couples TRBV7-2 to TRBJ1-5; TRBD1 is a possible D gene (5 bases). Germline loops: CDR1 SGHTA, CDR2 FQGNSA. This CDR3 contains 15 residues. The germline V and J ends were trimmed by 1 base and 5 bases, with 12 bases remaining between them. CDR3 amino acids: CASSLGWGGDQPQHF. The CDR3 region has the DNA TGTGCCAGCAGCTTAGGATGGGGAGGGGATCAGCCCCAGCATTTT.

The V call is TRBV28, the J call TRBJ2-2; perhaps TRBD2 as D (5 bases). V was clipped by 5 bases and J by 4 bases, with 14 bases between them. The CDR3 totals 15 residues. The V gene's germline CDR1 is MDHEN and CDR2 SYDVKM. CDR3 DNA: TGTGCCAGCAGTAGCGGAGGCACTTTCACCGGGGAGCTGTTTTTT. Amino acids: CASSSGGTFTGELFF.

This clone was observed a few times. The chain employs TRBV29-1 and TRBJ1-1; 8 bases align to TRBD1. V shed 7 bases and J 8 bases; nucleotides not matched to a gene: 3. Germline V lookup: CDR1 SQVTM, CDR2 ANQGSEA. The CDR3 contains 10 residues. The CDR3 reads CSGGDREAFF. The CDR3 region has the DNA TGCAGCGGGGGGGACAGGGAAGCTTTCTTT.

CDR3 in DNA: TGCGCCAGCAGCCTACAGGGGGCAGGGGATACGCAGTATTTT. This encodes CASSLQGAGDTQYF. The rearrangement uses TRBV4-1 and TRBJ2-3; TRBD1 matches 9 bases. Germline V lookup: CDR1 MGHRA, CDR2 YSYEKL. The CDR3 extends over 14 amino acids. Trimming at V came to 4 bases and at J to 6 bases, leaving 5 bases not matched to a gene.

The chain is built from TRBV28 and TRBJ2-1; D remains unclear. Germline CDR1 is MDHEN and CDR2 is SYDVKM. The CDR3 spans 16 residues. V was trimmed by 2 bases and J by 2 bases, leaving 13 bases between them. The CDR3 nucleotides read TGTGCCAGCAGTTTAGCTGGCTCGCGGACCTACAATGAGCAGTTCTTC. Translation: CASSLAGSRTYNEQFF.

J is TRBJ1-2 and V is TRBV11-2, with D tentatively TRBD1 (6 bases). The CDR3 extends over 15 amino acids. Germline V gives CDR1 SGHAT, CDR2 FQNNGV. V dropped 1 base and J dropped 4 bases, with 13 bases sitting between them. The CDR3 spells CASSLGQGSLYGYTF. The CDR3 DNA reads as TGTGCCAGCAGCTTAGGTCAGGGGAGCCTCTATGGCTACACCTTC. The full variable domain, its missing parts supplied by reference TRBV11-2 and TRBJ1-2, is EAGVAQSPRYKIIEKRQSVAFWCNPISGHATLYWYQQILGQGPKLLIQFQNNGVVDDSQLPKDRFSAERLKGVDSTLKIQPAKLEDSAVYLCASSLGQGSLYGYTFGSGTRLTVV.

Details on this clone: A much larger clone sits a single nucleotide away, making a read error possible. This chain connects TRBV7-3 to TRBJ2-1, with 13 bases matching TRBD2. The CDR3 spans 15 residues. The trim removed 5 bases at V and 4 bases at J, leaving 2 bases unmatched. Germline V CDR1 and CDR2: SGHTA, FQGTGA. CDR3 coding DNA: TGTGCCAGCAGCCTGACTAGCGGGGGGTACAATGAGCAGTTCTTC. This sequence encodes CASSLTSGGYNEQFF.

The chain uses TRBV27 and TRBJ2-3; TRBD1 matches at 9 bases. CDR3 length: 17 amino acids. Germline CDR1 MNHEY, CDR2 SMNVEV (reference sequence). V shed 5 bases, J shed 6 bases, and the junction held 15 bases outside the gene matches. The CDR3 nucleotides read TGTGCCAGCAGTCCAACCCTGGGAACAGGGGGCGCGGATACGCAGTATTTT. Amino acids: CASSPTLGTGGADTQYF.

This clone was found once. This chain links TRBV2 with TRBJ2-1; unclear D gene. The germline V gene has CDR1 SNHLY and CDR2 FYNNEI. The V end lost 11 bases, the J end lost 7 bases, and 18 bases lay between the germline ends. The length of the CDR3 is 13 residues. The CDR3 spells CASARGVGNEQFF. In DNA form, the CDR3 reads TGTGCCTCAGCGCGCGGAGTTGGGAATGAGCAGTTCTTC.

The J gene is TRBJ2-1, the V gene TRBV5-1, with a tentative D call TRBD1 (6 bases). Germline-derived CDR1 and CDR2 are SGHRS and YFSETQ. The length of the CDR3 is 13 residues. Between the trimmed V and J ends, which lost 1 base and 5 bases, there was a span of 7 bases. CDR3 sequence (DNA): TGCGCCAGCAGCTTGAGGGGGAACAATGAGCAGTTCTTC. Its translation: CASSLRGNNEQFF.

This clone was counted a single time. This chain uses TRBV9 with TRBJ2-1, with TRBD2 identical over 11 bases. V lost 2 bases and J lost 9; bases outside the gene matches: 7. The CDR3 is 15 amino acids. Looked up from germline, CDR1 is SGDLS and CDR2 is YYNGEE. The CDR3 DNA reads as TGTGCCAGCAGCGTCCGACTAGCGGGATTGAGTGAGCAGTTCTTC. Its protein is CASSVRLAGLSEQFF.

V is TRBV19 and J is TRBJ1-1, with TRBD1 identical over 9 bases. The CDR3 has 14 amino acids. V shed 6 bases and J 1 base; nucleotides not matched to a gene: 3. The germline gives CDR1 LNHDA, CDR2 SQIVND (reference sequence). The CDR3 sequence is CASRTGGSNTEAFF. In DNA, the CDR3 is TGTGCCAGTAGGACAGGGGGATCGAACACTGAAGCTTTCTTT.

The V call is TRBV6-1, the J call TRBJ2-3; 11 nucleotides match TRBD2. V lost 0 bases and J lost 3; bases outside the gene matches: 8. Germline V gene lookup returns CDR1 MNHNS and CDR2 SASEGT. The CDR3 contains 18 residues. The CDR3 sequence: CASSEASTSGIETDTQYF. Written as DNA, the CDR3 is TGTGCCAGCAGTGAAGCATCGACTAGCGGGATAGAAACAGATACGCAGTATTTT.

This clone has more than one count but fewer than ten. This CDR3 is CASSRGAYEQYF. For the CDR3, the DNA is TGTGCCAGCAGCCGAGGAGCGTACGAGCAGTACTTC. The V call is TRBV28, the J call TRBJ2-7, with D hard to call. Germline-derived CDR1 and CDR2 are MDHEN and SYDVKM. Between the trimmed V and J ends, which lost 6 bases and 4 bases, there was a span of 10 bases. The CDR3 runs to 12 residues.

Regarding this clone: Other DNA sequences from this sample encode an identical CDR3 as well. V gene TRBV6-1 combines with J gene TRBJ1-5; D is unresolved. The germline V gene encodes CDR1 MNHNS and CDR2 SASEGT. CDR3 size: 13 residues. Trimming pared 7 bases from V and 6 bases from J, leaving 13 bases between. The CDR3 is CASIQVGIQPQHF. CDR3 sequence (DNA): TGTGCCAGCATCCAGGTTGGAATTCAGCCCCAGCATTTT.

The chain joins TRBV29-1 to TRBJ1-5; 7 positions match TRBD1. The germline CDR1 and CDR2 sequences are SQVTM and ANQGSEA. This CDR3 has 15 residues. V shed 6 bases and J 6 bases; nucleotides not matched to a gene: 14. CDR3 sequence: CSVGEGTAGGQPQHF. The DNA of the CDR3 is TGCAGCGTAGGTGAGGGGACAGCAGGGGGTCAGCCCCAGCATTTT.

This clone was detected only once. The chain employs TRBV5-6 and TRBJ2-7, with D possibly being TRBD1 (5 bases). This CDR3 is 13 amino acids long. Per the germline V gene, CDR1 is SGHDT and CDR2 is YYEEEE. The ends were cut back, 4 bases at V and 4 bases at J, with 12 bases in the middle. The CDR3 DNA follows: TGTGCCAGCAGCCCTCAGGGTGCTTACGAGCAGTACTTC. Its protein product is CASSPQGAYEQYF. Complete variable domain (other parts from reference TRBV5-6 and TRBJ2-7): DAGVTQSPTHLIKTRGQQVTLRCSPKSGHDTVSWYQQALGQGPQFIFQYYEEEERQRGNFPDRFSGHQFPNYSSELNVNALLLGDSALYLCASSPQGAYEQYFGPGTRLTVT.

The rearrangement joins TRBV5-1 to TRBJ2-3, with TRBD1 matching 7 bases. The junction had 5 bases not matched to a gene; V was cut back by 4 bases and J by 0 bases. This CDR3 has 15 amino acids. Germline-derived CDR1 and CDR2 are SGHRS and YFSETQ. CDR3 DNA sequence: TGCGCCAGCAGCCAGACAGGGTTAAGCACAGATACGCAGTATTTT. It translates to CASSQTGLSTDTQYF.

The chain is built from TRBV18 and TRBJ2-7, with TRBD2 identical over 7 bases. Germline loops: CDR1 KGHSH, CDR2 LQKENI. The CDR3 extends over 14 amino acids. The junction had 6 bases not matched to a gene; V was cut back by 2 bases and J by 5 bases. As DNA, the CDR3 is TGTGCCAGCTCACCAGAAGGACTAGTCCACGAGCAGTACTTC. Protein sequence: CASSPEGLVHEQYF.

The chain carries TRBV4-1 and TRBJ1-2, with D possibly matching TRBD1 (5 bases). V was cut by 2 bases and J by 7 bases, with 14 bases left in between. Germline CDR1 MGHRA, CDR2 YSYEKL. CDR3 length: 14 amino acids. CDR3 in amino acids: CASSQSPGESGYTF. The CDR3, as DNA: TGCGCCAGCAGCCAAAGCCCGGGGGAATCTGGCTACACCTTC.

CDR3 nucleotide sequence: TGTGCCAGCAGCTTAGGTCTGGGCAGTCTCTACGAGCAGTACTTC. It is translated as CASSLGLGSLYEQYF. The chain links TRBV11-2 to TRBJ2-7, with D unresolved. CDR3 size: 15 residues. Between the trimmed V and J ends, which lost 1 base and 3 bases, there was a span of 13 bases. Germline CDR1 reads SGHAT; CDR2 reads FQNNGV.

This clone was seen a single time. The chain employs TRBV6-1 and TRBJ1-1, with 9 bases fitting TRBD1. With 6 bases clipped from V and 4 bases from J, the junction kept 6 bases outside the gene matches. This CDR3 has 14 amino acids. CDR1 is MNHNS, CDR2 SASEGT, per germline. The CDR3 is CASSATGGLTEAFF. CDR3 nucleotides: TGTGCCAGCAGCGCTACAGGGGGCCTCACTGAAGCTTTCTTT.

V usage is TRBV12-5 and J usage is TRBJ1-4; 7 bases line up with TRBD1. Losses at the gene ends were 1 base for V and 1 base for J; bases not matched to a gene: 6. Germline CDR1 is LGHNT and CDR2 is FRNRAP. The CDR3 totals 17 residues. The CDR3 sequence is CASGLEQGLGTNEKLFF. The CDR3, as DNA: TGTGCTAGTGGTTTGGAACAGGGGTTGGGAACTAATGAAAAACTGTTTTTT.

This clone was detected only a few times. The chain has TRBV7-9 and TRBJ2-3; 8 positions match TRBD1. The junction had 3 bases not matched to a gene; V was cut back by 5 bases and J by 5 bases. Germline CDR1 and CDR2: SEHNR and FQNEAQ (reference sequence). The CDR3 covers 13 residues. CDR3 protein: CASSRGTGDTQYF. CDR3 bases: TGTGCCAGCAGCCGAGGGACAGGAGATACGCAGTATTTT. The variable domain in full, completed from reference TRBV7-9 and TRBJ2-3, reads DTGVSQNPRHKITKRGQNVTFRCDPISEHNRLYWYRQTLGQGPEFLTYFQNEAQLEKSRLLSDRFSAERPKGSFSTLEIQRTEQGDSAMYLCASSRGTGDTQYFGPGTRLTVL.

The rearrangement uses TRBV9 and TRBJ2-3, with TRBD1 matching 9 bases. V trimming: 4 bases; J trimming: 11 bases; junction bases outside the gene matches: 23. The germline V gene encodes CDR1 SGDLS and CDR2 YYNGEE. The CDR3 is 18 residues long. The CDR3 region has the DNA TGTGCCAGCAGCACAGGTCCCGGGACAGGGACGGACGGGATAGGGCAGTATTTT. This gives the protein CASSTGPGTGTDGIGQYF.